Detailed here is one T cell receptor beta chain. What this receptor recognizes is not known. It has no much larger one-base neighbor in the sample; base qualities were not kept. Receptor amplification or capture employed the immunoSEQ multiplex PCR assay. For the multiplex PCR, a mixture combining 60 forward primers for TCR Vbeta segments and 13 reverse primers for TCR Jbeta segments was used. A multiplex PCR assay on genomic DNA amplified the CDR3 region of rearranged TCR beta genes. Amplified TCR beta libraries were sequenced as 87-base-pair reads on the Illumina HiSeq System. Per the source publication's procedure: A later analysis counted around 72 million unique TCR beta chains across the 690 or so repertoires, and around 12 million of these chains were shared by at least two donors. Raw reads were error-corrected and collapsed into unique sequences with a nearest-neighbor algorithm that merged closely related sequences to remove PCR and sequencing errors. To assign V, D and J gene segments, CDR3 sequences were aligned to IMGT reference sequences. For a sequence to be retained, at least a six-nucleotide match to both a V gene segment and a J gene segment was required. A rearrangement counted as productive if the CDR3 had no stop codons and remained in frame with V and J, and every other rearrangement counted as non-productive. Following IMGT convention, CDR3 was defined as the stretch from the second conserved V-encoded cysteine to the conserved J-encoded phenylalanine. Sequences without an unambiguous match to a single V gene segment were excluded from the earlier analysis of over 500 of the donors. In an earlier analysis of 450 to 700 of the donors, V segments were called functional above 56.7% productive rearrangements and were called segregating when the between-donor standard deviation exceeded 5%. A statistical classification framework was built to diagnose cytomegalovirus status from the catalog of TCR beta chain sequences. In a later analysis, V and J genes were assigned by comparing TCR nucleotide sequences against IMGT/GENE-DB human TR gene sequences. The TCRdist pipeline was used in a later analysis to assign CDR3 sequences and most-parsimonious VDJ recombination scenarios. In a later analysis, each TCR beta chain was defined by its CDR3 amino acid sequence together with its V-gene family, and reads without a unique V-gene family were excluded. To address suspected cross-contamination and a sequencing artifact, a later analysis removed roughly 580 highly shared, low-generation-probability nucleotide sequences. In a later analysis, a clonal expansion index was calculated for each public chain from normalized within-repertoire ranks of inferred template counts. In a later analysis, generation probabilities were computed with a VDJ recombination model fitted to out-of-frame rearrangements, and the resulting probabilities were checked against IGoR. Hypergeometric tests were used in a later analysis to score TCR-TCR, TCR-HLA and TCR-CMV co-occurrence, with a repertoire-size bias correction applied to the TCR pairs. To estimate false discovery rates, a later analysis permuted the HLA or CMV assignments 20 times. A later analysis grouped co-occurring TCRs with DBSCAN, adding TCRdist sequence similarity when clustering within HLA-allele-positive subsets. Repertoires with fewer than 30,000 or more than 120,000 public chains, plus five repertoires with anomalous nucleotide sharing, were excluded from co-occurrence clustering. What TCRdb holds here is the immuneACCESS table cut down to in-frame rearrangements. Part of the clones is not present; checked against another copy, under half of the missing clones reflect an unresolved V gene, and the others are unexplained. V, J and clone size reflect that table, while D and trimming were determined from the DNA. The sample profile shows over 150,000 clones; around 69% of them were found once. Over 1.1% of the sample comes from the top ten.

The cohort was made up of approximately 700 healthy bone marrow donors. At the time of sampling, all cohort members were nominally healthy, though unrecorded immune exposures were likely present. The donor tested CMV seronegative and was one of the 352 seronegative cohort members. A peripheral blood sample was collected from each donor, and TCR beta sequencing was performed on peripheral blood mononuclear cells. The Qiagen DNeasy Blood Extraction Kit was used to extract genomic DNA from the blood cell samples. The data were taken from a study of cytomegalovirus exposure and HLA in healthy donors (dated by TCRdb to 2015 to 2018). With regard to the full study: According to an earlier analysis of a few hundred of the donors, 150 million to 200 million T cells yielded 117 million unique TCR beta sequences and roughly 280 Gb of sequence data. An early release that covered about 600 HLA-typed donors contained around 330 gigabases of sequencing data and some 87 million unique TCR sequences. Among the roughly 400 genotyped donors, around 79% belonged to the genetic ancestry cluster associated with self-reported Caucasian donors. The study aimed to test whether cataloging public T cell receptors could reveal signatures of past pathogen exposure. The study profiled the T cell repertoires of around 700 subjects by immunosequencing and related them to cytomegalovirus serostatus. Besides the first cohort of more than 650 subjects, a separate validation cohort made up of around 120 different subjects was used. High-throughput TCR immunosequencing, statistical association of individual TCRs with disease status, and machine learning were combined to predict cytomegalovirus infection status. A later analysis re-analyzed previously published TCR beta repertoires from 550 to 700 donors and added high-resolution HLA genotyping to study TCR occurrence patterns. Rather than drawing on any new phenotypic data, the later analysis identified candidate immune exposures from TCR beta sequences and the way those sequences occurred across donors. An earlier analysis of around 580 of the donors used high-throughput TCR beta sequencing to judge whether each TCR beta V gene segment behaved as functional or pseudogenic. Alongside the repertoire data, information on donor age, sex, ethnicity and CMV serostatus was compiled. A later genetic analysis took genome-wide SNP genotypes for about three fifths of the roughly 670 donors and used that subset as a discovery cohort. All discovery cohort repertoires had been generated on a single sequencing platform. HLA typing included class I and class II loci at four-digit resolution. Typing coverage differed by locus: A, B, C, DRB1 and DQB1 were typed in about 629-640 donors, DQA1 in 522, DPA1 in 600 to 610, and DPB1 in 472. Because of strong linkage in the cohort, four to six DR-DQ haplotypes were treated as single units for association and clustering. Across some 400 genotyped donors of the cohort, an average of roughly 200,000 unique TCR beta nucleotide sequences per donor were sequenced, and approximately 17% of those sequences were non-productive.

Study-level results and caveats: Correlated functional status among segregating V segments might be attributable to linkage disequilibrium, but an unknown experimental factor could not be ruled out. In a later analysis, HLA-associated TCR beta chains were found to be more clonally expanded and to have lower generation probabilities than equally common non-associated chains. A later analysis reported that several top co-occurrence clusters appeared linked to parvovirus B19, influenza, CMV and Epstein-Barr virus. Sequencing depth was assumed to be roughly uniform across donors in the presence/absence analyses, though that assumption may not hold. Because HLA typing was missing for some donors at each locus, association tests included only the typed subset. In a later analysis, 16,951 TCR beta sequences were associated with specific HLA alleles at a false discovery rate of 0.05. Immune exposure information for the cohort was limited to CMV serostatus. Cytomegalovirus status was reported to be diagnosed by the classifier with high specificity and sensitivity in both the original and validation cohorts. The study gave a list of 150 to 200 TCR beta chains associated with cytomegalovirus. Because counts were too low, seventeen rarely observed V segments, including chromosome 9 orphons, were excluded from the earlier analysis of 587 of the donors. Three of the identified cytomegalovirus-associated TCR beta chains were confirmed in vitro to be specific for cytomegalovirus antigens. Strong co-occurrence of HLA alleles, especially DR and DQ, made assigning TCR associations to individual alleles difficult. Across donors, most TCR sequences were observed very rarely, whereas some public TCRs were present in many individuals. In a later analysis, TCR association rates were found to vary across HLA loci, with the most associated TCRs seen for DRB1 alleles and the fewest for HLA-C alleles. Because the 87-base-pair reads could not distinguish some IMGT-functional V segments, including TRBV6-2 and TRBV6-3, those segments were excluded. Most CMV-associated TCR beta chains appeared to be HLA-restricted in a later analysis, and the HLA associations seemed to be driven largely by CMV exposure. A later genetic analysis reported fewer N-insertions in productive TCRs among donors in an Asian-associated ancestry cluster than the roughly 720-donor mean. An association between a missense DCLRE1C variant and V-gene and J-gene trimming of TCR beta chains was found in a later genetic analysis and replicated in an independent cohort. It was suggested by the authors that the approach could potentially be generalized to other disease states and immunological phenotypes. In an earlier analysis of more than 500 of the donors, most TCR beta V segments appeared in productive rearrangements about 87% or about 30% of the time, broadly matching IMGT annotations. In this cohort, only TCR beta chains were sequenced, and detectable features were limited by the absence of alpha or paired-chain data. A cluster of highly shared sequence variants was judged likely to represent a technical artifact of the sequencing pipeline. A further reported finding was that TCR beta sequences accurately predicted the HLA-A and HLA-B alleles for most subjects in the first cohort.

V is reduced by 5 bases and J by 9 bases, leaving a spacing of 10 bases between them. The CDR3 contains 11 residues, cysteine and phenylalanine counted. This entry keeps only the CDR3 DNA: 33 bases, framed from base 1. CDR1 SGHTA and CDR2 FQGNSA are derived from the germline V gene. Sequencing was carried out using PBMCs. The clonotype comes from a man in his 60s in good health and CMV-seronegative. The rearranged segments are TRBV7-2 and TRBJ2-5, with a weak D call of TRBD2 (6 bases match). The sequence in DNA is TGTGCCAGCAGCCCGGGAGCGGCCCAGTACTTC. It encodes CASSPGAAQYF.